This entry is about one T cell receptor beta chain. Each cDNA molecule carried a unique molecular identifier. TCRdb reprocessed the 5' RACE reads via MiXCR and lists one record per CDR3 protein. The sample has tens of thousands of distinct CDR3 sequences, approximately 14% seen once. This sample was included in a study of early T cells in non-severe SARS-CoV-2 infection. This CDR3 contains 12 residues. The germline V gene encodes CDR1 ENHRY and CDR2 SYGVKD. V lost 8 bases and J 2 bases, leaving 9 bases between the germline ends. The sample comprised whole blood. The clonotype was recovered from an adult who was a healthcare worker with PCR-confirmed SARS-CoV-2 infection or an uninfected control (not recorded which). This rearrangement joins TRBV10-3 to TRBJ2-5; D possibly corresponds to TRBD1 (6 bases). The CDR3 DNA reads TGTGCCATCGGGGGCCAACAAGAGACCCAGTACTTC. Protein product: CAIGGQQETQYF.